This TCR beta chain was obtained from a study of quantifying T cell responses using KT2 cells. Turning to the study itself: Reverse transcription used primers in the TCR alpha and beta constant regions.

The CDR3 is 17 residues long. The cDNA 3' end received a ligated oligonucleotide with a UMI. First-round PCR used about 4 cycles and beta primers RC1.1 and RC1.2 covering TRBC1 and TRBC2. Each CDR3 protein gets one entry after TCRdb re-called the UMI-ligation and nested PCR reads with MiXCR. The profile shows about 50,000 distinct CDR3 sequences, around a tenth of them singletons. The chain has TRBV21-1 and TRBJ2-3. TRBV21-1 corresponds to a pseudogene. The receptor was isolated from a human donor. Specimen: PBMCs spiked with cells of the T cell clone KT2. CDR3 sequence: CASSKGVLATSTDTQYF. Here the CDR3 DNA reads TGTGCCAGCAGCAAGGGGGTCCTAGCTACTAGCACAGATACGCAGTATTTT.